This TCR beta chain was obtained from a study of blood T cell repertoires in COVID-19. At the level of the study: Samples came from the United States, Italy and Spain, spanning acute and convalescent COVID-19. Sample material is recorded as cDNA or gDNA derived from T cells, B-cell-depleted T cells, or PBMCs.

Original analysis: Cell counts per sample came from amplifying reference gene primers. Assay: immunoSEQ multiplex PCR; the TCRdb copy retains only in-frame clones and omits some. That table supplies the V and J calls and clone size; D and trimming were determined from the DNA. The data hold some 210,000 clones, with approximately 84% observed a single time. Trimming pared 3 bases from V and 7 bases from J, leaving 11 bases between. The CDR3 contains 13 residues. Germline loops: CDR1 LNHDA, CDR2 SQIVND (reference sequence). The chain carries TRBV19 and TRBJ2-3, with a weak D call TRBD1 (6 bases). The sequence came from a woman between 70 and 85 years old with active or convalescent COVID-19. Sequenced: peripheral blood. CDR3 sequence: CASSILRGNTQYF. The CDR3 region has the DNA TGTGCCAGTAGTATTCTCAGGGGTAATACGCAGTATTTT. Full variable domain (outside the CDR3, taken from reference TRBV19 and TRBJ2-3): DGGITQSPKYLFRKEGQNVTLSCEQNLNHDAMYWYRQDPGQGLRLIYYSQIVNDFQKGDIAEGYSVSREKKESFPLTVTSAQKNPTAFYLCASSILRGNTQYFGPGTRLTVL.